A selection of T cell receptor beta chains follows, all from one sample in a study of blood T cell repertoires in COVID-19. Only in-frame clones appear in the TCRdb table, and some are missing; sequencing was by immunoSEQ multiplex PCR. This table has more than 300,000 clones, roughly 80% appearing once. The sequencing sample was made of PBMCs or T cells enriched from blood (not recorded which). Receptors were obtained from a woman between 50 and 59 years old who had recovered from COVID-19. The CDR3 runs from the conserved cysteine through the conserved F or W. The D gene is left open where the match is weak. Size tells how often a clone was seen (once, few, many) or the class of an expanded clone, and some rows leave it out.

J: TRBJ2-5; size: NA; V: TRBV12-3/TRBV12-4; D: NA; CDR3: CASSLDKGETQYF; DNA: TGTGCCAGCAGTTTAGACAAGGGGGAGACCCAGTACTTC
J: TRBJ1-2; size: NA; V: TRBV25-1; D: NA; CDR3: CASSRPGGNYGYTF; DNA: TGTGCCAGCAGCAGACCGGGAGGCAACTATGGCTACACCTTC
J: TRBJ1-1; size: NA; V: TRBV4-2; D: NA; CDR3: CASNLGFDSTEAFF; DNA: TGTGCCAGCAATTTAGGTTTTGACAGCACTGAAGCTTTCTTT
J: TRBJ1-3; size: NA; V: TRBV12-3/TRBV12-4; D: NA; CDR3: CASSFGRNTIYF; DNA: TGTGCCAGCAGTTTCGGGAGAAACACCATATATTTT
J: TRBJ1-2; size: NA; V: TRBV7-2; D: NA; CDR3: CASSLPDYGYTF; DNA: TGTGCCAGCAGCTTACCGGACTATGGCTACACCTTC
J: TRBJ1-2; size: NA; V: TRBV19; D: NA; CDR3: CASSLANANYGYTF; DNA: TGTGCCAGTAGTTTGGCAAATGCTAACTATGGCTACACCTTC
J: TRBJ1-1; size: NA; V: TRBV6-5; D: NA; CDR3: CASSYSGGAEAFF; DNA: TGTGCCAGCAGTTACTCTGGGGGGGCTGAAGCTTTCTTT
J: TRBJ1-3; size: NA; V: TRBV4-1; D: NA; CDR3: CASSQVLPRVNSGNTIYF; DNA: TGCGCCAGCAGCCAAGTGTTACCCAGGGTAAACTCTGGAAACACCATATATTTT
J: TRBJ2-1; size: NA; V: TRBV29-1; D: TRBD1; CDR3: CSGVDRGFGNEQFF; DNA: TGCAGCGGGGTGGACAGGGGTTTTGGGAATGAGCAGTTCTTC
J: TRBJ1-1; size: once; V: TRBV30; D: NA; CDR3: CAWRIGGVNTEAFF; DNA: TGTGCCTGGAGGATAGGGGGGGTTAACACTGAAGCTTTCTTT
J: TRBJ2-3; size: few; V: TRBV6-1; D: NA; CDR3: CASTAGSTDTQYF; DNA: TGTGCCAGCACCGCGGGAAGCACAGATACGCAGTATTTT
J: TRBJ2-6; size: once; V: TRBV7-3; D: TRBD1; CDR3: CASSPHRGQVSGANVLTF; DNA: TGTGCCAGCAGCCCACACAGGGGGCAGGTTTCTGGGGCCAACGTCCTGACTTTC
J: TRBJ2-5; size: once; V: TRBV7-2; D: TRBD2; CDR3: CASSPPSGGRETQYF; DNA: TGTGCCAGCAGCCCCCCTAGCGGGGGGCGGGAGACCCAGTACTTC
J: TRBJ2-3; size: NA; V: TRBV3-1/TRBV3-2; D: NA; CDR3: CASSQGGLNQNTQYF; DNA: TGTGCCAGCAGCCAAGGGGGGCTGAACCAGAATACGCAGTATTTT
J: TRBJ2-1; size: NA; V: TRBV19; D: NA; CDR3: CASSTRVADEQFF; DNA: TGTGCCAGTAGTACGAGGGTTGCCGATGAGCAGTTCTTC
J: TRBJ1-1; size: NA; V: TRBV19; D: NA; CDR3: CASSTTALNTEAFF; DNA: TGTGCCAGTAGTACGACAGCCCTGAACACTGAAGCTTTCTTT
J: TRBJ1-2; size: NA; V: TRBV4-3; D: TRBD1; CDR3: CASSQGTGGLYGYTF; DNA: TGCGCCAGCAGCCAAGGGACAGGGGGCCTCTATGGCTACACCTTC
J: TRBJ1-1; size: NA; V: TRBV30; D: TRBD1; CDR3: CAWGTGQGVDTEAFF; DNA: TGTGCCTGGGGCACGGGACAGGGGGTCGACACTGAAGCTTTCTTT
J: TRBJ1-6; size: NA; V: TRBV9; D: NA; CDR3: CASSSDVGQRINSPLHF; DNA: TGTGCCAGCAGCTCAGACGTTGGACAGCGGATTAATTCACCCCTCCACTTT
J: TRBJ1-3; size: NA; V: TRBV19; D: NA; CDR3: CASSNRVVGNTIYF; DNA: TGTGCCAGTAGCAACAGGGTGGTGGGAAACACCATATATTTT
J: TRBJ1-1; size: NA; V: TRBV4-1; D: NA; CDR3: CASSQGRRGNTEAFF; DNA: TGCGCCAGCAGCCAAGGTCGACGGGGGAACACTGAAGCTTTCTTT
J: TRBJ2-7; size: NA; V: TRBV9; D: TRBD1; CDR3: CASNRDSSYEQYF; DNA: TGTGCCAGCAACCGGGACAGCTCCTACGAGCAGTACTTC